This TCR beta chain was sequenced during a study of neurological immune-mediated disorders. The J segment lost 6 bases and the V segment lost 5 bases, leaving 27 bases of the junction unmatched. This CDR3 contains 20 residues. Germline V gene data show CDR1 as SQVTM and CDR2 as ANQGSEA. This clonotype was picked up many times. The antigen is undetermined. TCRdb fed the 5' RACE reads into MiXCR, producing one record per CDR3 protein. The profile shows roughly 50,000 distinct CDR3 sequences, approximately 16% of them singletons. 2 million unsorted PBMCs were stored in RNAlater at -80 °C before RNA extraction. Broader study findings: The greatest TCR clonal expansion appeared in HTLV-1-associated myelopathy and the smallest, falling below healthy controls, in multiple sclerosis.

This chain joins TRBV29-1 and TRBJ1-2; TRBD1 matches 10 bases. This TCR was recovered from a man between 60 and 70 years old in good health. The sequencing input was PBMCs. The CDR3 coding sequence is TGCAGCGTTTTCCGGGACAGGGGTATCCAAACTCTTCAAGCAACTGATGGCTACACCTTC. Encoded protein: CSVFRDRGIQTLQATDGYTF. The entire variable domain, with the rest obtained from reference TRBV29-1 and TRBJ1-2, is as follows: SAVISQKPSRDICQRGTSLTIQCQVDSQVTMMFWYRQQPGQSLTLIATANQGSEATYESGFVIDKFPISRPNLTFSTLTVSNMSPEDSSIYLCSVFRDRGIQTLQATDGYTFGSGTRLTVV.